This TCR beta chain is drawn from a study of prognosis after radiotherapy for stage I lung cancer. Turning to the study itself: The study delivered radiotherapy as SBRT in 3 to 5 fractions, with a biologically effective dose of at least 100 Gy.

A note on this clonotype: It differs at one base from a far larger clone, so likely a read error. No conserved phenylalanine or tryptophan ends this CDR3, so it is likely a read error.

Researchers used two-round multiplex PCR to amplify TCR beta CDR3 starting from genomic DNA. Primers were specific to each TRBV and TRBJ gene in first-round PCR. Universal primers were what the second PCR round relied on. TCRdb analysed the multiplex PCR reads with MiXCR anew, one entry per CDR3 protein. The repertoire holds over 9,000 distinct CDR3 sequences, roughly a third seen once, with 53% in the top ten. CDR3 size: 16 residues. Germline values: CDR1 MNHEY, CDR2 SVGEGT. V usage is TRBV6-2 or TRBV6-3 and J usage is TRBJ2-3, with TRBD1 identical over 8 bases. The input for sequencing was PBMCs, taken before or after stereotactic body radiation therapy (not recorded which). This receptor was identified in a donor over 45 with non-small cell lung cancer. The CDR3 protein is CASSDSKQGDVDTQYL. The CDR3 DNA is TGTGCCAGCAGTGACTCGAAACAGGGGGATGTAGATACGCAGTATTTA.